Detailed here is one T cell receptor beta chain. Its cognate antigen is unknown. TCRdb reprocessed the reads via MiXCR and lists one record per CDR3 protein. The sample has approximately 190,000 distinct CDR3 sequences, 28% seen once; the top ten hold just over 30%. The data were obtained in a study of T cell repertoires in cytomegalovirus infection. Overall study context: Public TCR beta signatures marked donors with CMV infection and the matching HLA.

Germline V CDR1 and CDR2: MNHNS, SASEGT. V lost 5 bases and J lost 8, with 15 bases in between. The CDR3 has 13 amino acids. General study results and limits: There were carriers of CMV plus the relevant HLA, and cumulative public TCR beta family frequency identified them.

Material: PBMCs. The chain has TRBV6-1 and TRBJ1-1, with no clear D. The origin of this receptor is a human donor in good health (CMV status not recorded). Some clones in this sample may be carry-over from other donors' samples. The CDR3 loop reads CASSPINGREAFF. In DNA form, the CDR3 reads TGTGCCAGCAGTCCTATCAACGGGAGGGAAGCTTTCTTT.